This T cell receptor (beta chain) stems from a study of shared clonotypes between healthy human individuals (dated by TCRdb to 2020 to 2022). Context from the whole study: Three men and two women, aged 18 to 49 years, made up the cohort. For each donor, CD4 naive and CD4 memory were each given three plates, CD8 naive was given two plates, and CD8 memory was given one plate. The study deeply sequenced blood TCR repertoires of about five healthy adults to estimate repertoire size and the extent of clonotype sharing between individuals. Different laboratories and diverse techniques were used to prepare libraries and sequence TCR repertoires, to increase sequencing depth and limit assay-specific biases. Each donor's leukapheresis produced roughly between about 0.85 and 10 billion PBMCs.

TCR CDR3 regions were amplified from genomic DNA by multiplex PCR using the deep immunoSEQ assay. For each cell subset, the extracted genomic DNA was distributed evenly across all wells of several immunoSEQ 96-well plates, and each plate served as one replicate. Each replicate PCR for sorted subsets received 150 to 250 ng genomic DNA, equal to tens of thousands of T cell genomes. Purified libraries were measured with a Qubit 3.0 fluorometer, size-checked on a Bioanalyzer 2100, and measured again with the KAPA Library Quantification kit. Every immunoSEQ 96-well plate was sequenced on a separate single-read 150-cycle Illumina NextSeq 550 flow cell. As for how the authors treated the data: Because the immunoSEQ output held only junctional sequences and lacked quality scores, the filtering could not match the filtering applied to full-length reads. Sequences were annotated with PyIR, a Python wrapper for IgBLAST v1.9, and V/J genes and CDR3 were assigned using IMGT germline references. Reads were removed for weak V/J assignments (E-value above 1e-6), missing CDR3, stop codons, out-of-frame junctions, or ambiguous translated residues. V3J clonotypes were defined as sequences sharing the same inferred V gene, J gene, and CDR3 amino acid sequence. Percentage overlap between repertoires was calculated by dividing the number of shared unique clonotypes by the size of the smaller repertoire. Richness of each repertoire was evaluated using RTK rarefaction, the Chao1 estimator, and Recon v2.1 estimates of unobserved clonotypes. Generation probabilities were computed with OLGA for all TCRbeta clonotypes obtained by the gDNA method from several donors. TCRdb mirrors the immuneACCESS table, restricted to in-frame sequences. Some clones are absent from its copies; in checked studies, under half trace to an unresolved V gene, and the reason for the others is unknown. The V and J calls and clone size are taken from that table; D and trimming were inferred from the DNA. The table for this sample lists approximately 1,000,000 clones; about 72% of them were counted only once. About 0.89% of the sample is in the top ten clones.

Overall results and qualifications from the work: Naive subsets generally had larger estimated clonotype richness than memory subsets did. When a few donors were compared, the shared fraction of clonotypes was 5% to 6.5% for naive CD4, 3.5% to 4% for naive CD8, roughly 2.5% for memory CD4, and 0.35% to 0.4% for memory CD8. Even with the large sequencing depth, rarefaction of the sorted-subset datasets indicated that sequencing was incomplete. Pairwise subsampling indicated that sequencing depth was expected to affect the degree of clonotype sharing among donors. The genetic and exposure-history diversity represented was limited by the small number of donors. Higher generation probabilities were observed for clonotypes shared by all four sorted-subset donors than for non-shared clonotypes. Sampling was restricted to blood, and TCR repertoires in tissues likely differ from the TCR repertoires found in blood.

V is cut by 7 bases and J by 1 base, and the space between the germline ends is 13 bases. The CDR3 spans 13 residues, from the cysteine through the phenylalanine. The read is trimmed to its CDR3 DNA, 39 bases read in frame from base 1. Sequences SQVTM (CDR1) and ANQGSEA (CDR2) are obtained from the germline V gene. On this clone: The antigen it recognizes is unknown. Base qualities are not at hand, and no much larger clone is one base apart.

Healthy HIV-negative adults with no recently reported acute infections or vaccinations were included as donors. All donors were Caucasian adults living in Nashville, Tennessee, USA. CD4+ T cells were enriched by magnetic negative selection, after which naive cells were positively selected on CD45RA and the negative fraction was taken as the memory subset. After blood collection by leukapheresis, PBMCs were isolated using Ficoll-Histopaque density gradient centrifugation and then cryopreserved in the vapor phase of liquid nitrogen. Analytical flow cytometry was used to check the purity and quantity of each magnetically sorted T cell population. Genomic DNA was isolated from each sorted fraction and quantified by UV absorbance on a Nanodrop 2000c.

This receptor chain uses TRBV29-1 and TRBJ1-1; confidence is insufficient to name the D gene. The sequencing input was memory CD4+ T cells from PBMCs. The cell subset or site label on this specimen signifies: CD45RA-negative fraction. This receptor was identified in a man between 18 and 29 years old in good health. Some clones in this sample may be carry-over from other donors' samples. CDR3 loop: CSAARAWNTEAFF. The DNA sequence is as follows: TGCAGCGCCGCCCGGGCCTGGAACACTGAAGCTTTCTTT.